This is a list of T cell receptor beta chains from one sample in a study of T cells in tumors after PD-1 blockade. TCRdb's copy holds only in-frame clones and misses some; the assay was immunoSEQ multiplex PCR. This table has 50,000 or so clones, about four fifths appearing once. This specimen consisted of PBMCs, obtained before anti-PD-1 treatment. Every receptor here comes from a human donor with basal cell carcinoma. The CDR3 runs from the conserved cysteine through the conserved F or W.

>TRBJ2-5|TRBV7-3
CASSLSAGATETQYF
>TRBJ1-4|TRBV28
CASRSTGPTNEKLFF
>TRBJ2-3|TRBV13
CASSFKGTSGGSDTQYF
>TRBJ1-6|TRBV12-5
CASGLVGGQGESPLHF
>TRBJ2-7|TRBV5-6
CASSLRSGVLTYEQYF
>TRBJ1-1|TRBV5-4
CASSVRGSNTEAFF
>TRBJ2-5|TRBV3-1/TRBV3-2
CASSQEGLARETQYF
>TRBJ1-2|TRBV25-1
CASSESRTGLRNGYTF
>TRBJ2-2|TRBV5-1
CASSLDLGGELFF
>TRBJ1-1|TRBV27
CASTPVGGFPPYTEAFF
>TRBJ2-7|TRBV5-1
CASSLVGTIYEQYF
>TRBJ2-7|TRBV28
CASSLSGANYEQYF
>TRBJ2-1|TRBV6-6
CASTPLGLSYNEQFF
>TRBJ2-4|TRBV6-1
CASSVPPGQGTTLAKNIQYF
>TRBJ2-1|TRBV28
CASSLGSSRGYEQFF
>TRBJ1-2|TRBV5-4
CASSLGGLDYGYTF
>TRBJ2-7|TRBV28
CASTLIGRSYEQYF
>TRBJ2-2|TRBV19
CASSTWTGGQIPTGELFF